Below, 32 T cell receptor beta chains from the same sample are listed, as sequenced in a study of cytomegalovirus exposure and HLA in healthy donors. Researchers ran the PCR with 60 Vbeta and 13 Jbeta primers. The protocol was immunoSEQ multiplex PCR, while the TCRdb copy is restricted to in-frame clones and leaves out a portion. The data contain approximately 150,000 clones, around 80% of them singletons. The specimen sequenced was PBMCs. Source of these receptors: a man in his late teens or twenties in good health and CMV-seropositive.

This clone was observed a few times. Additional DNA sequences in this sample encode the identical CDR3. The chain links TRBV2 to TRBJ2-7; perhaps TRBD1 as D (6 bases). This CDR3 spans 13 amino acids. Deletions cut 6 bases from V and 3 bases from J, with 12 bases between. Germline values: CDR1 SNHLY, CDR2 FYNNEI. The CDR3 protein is CASSARTVYEQYF. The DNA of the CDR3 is TGTGCCAGCAGCGCGAGGACAGTCTACGAGCAGTACTTC. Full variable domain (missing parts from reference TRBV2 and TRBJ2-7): EPEVTQTPSHQVTQMGQEVILRCVPISNHLYFYWYRQILGQKVEFLVSFYNNEISEKSEIFDDQFSVERPDGSNFTLKIRSTKLEDSAMYFCASSARTVYEQYFGPGTRLTVT.

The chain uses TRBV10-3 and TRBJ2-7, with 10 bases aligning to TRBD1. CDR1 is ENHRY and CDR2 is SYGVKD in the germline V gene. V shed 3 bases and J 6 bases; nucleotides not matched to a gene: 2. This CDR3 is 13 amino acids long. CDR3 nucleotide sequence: TGTGCCATCAGTGATTGGGACAGGGGCGAGCAGTACTTC. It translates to CAISDWDRGEQYF.

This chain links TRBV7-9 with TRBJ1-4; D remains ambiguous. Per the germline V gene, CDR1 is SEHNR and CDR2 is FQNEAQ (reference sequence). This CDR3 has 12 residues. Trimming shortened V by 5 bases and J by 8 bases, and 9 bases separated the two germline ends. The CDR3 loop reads CASSPRPEKLFF. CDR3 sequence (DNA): TGTGCCAGCAGCCCCCGTCCGGAAAAACTGTTTTTT.

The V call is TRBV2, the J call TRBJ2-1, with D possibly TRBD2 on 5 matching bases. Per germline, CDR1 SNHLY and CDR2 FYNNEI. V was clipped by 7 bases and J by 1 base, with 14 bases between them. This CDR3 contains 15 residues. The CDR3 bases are TGTGCCAGCATCGAAGATGAGGGTTCCTACAATGAGCAGTTCTTC. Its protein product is CASIEDEGSYNEQFF.

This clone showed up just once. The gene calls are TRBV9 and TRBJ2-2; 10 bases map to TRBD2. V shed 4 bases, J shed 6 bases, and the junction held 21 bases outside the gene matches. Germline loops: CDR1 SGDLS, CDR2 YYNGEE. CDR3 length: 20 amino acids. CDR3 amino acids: CASSPQPSQGAGLAAGELFF. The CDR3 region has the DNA TGTGCCAGCAGCCCTCAACCAAGCCAGGGGGCAGGACTAGCGGCCGGGGAGCTGTTTTTT.

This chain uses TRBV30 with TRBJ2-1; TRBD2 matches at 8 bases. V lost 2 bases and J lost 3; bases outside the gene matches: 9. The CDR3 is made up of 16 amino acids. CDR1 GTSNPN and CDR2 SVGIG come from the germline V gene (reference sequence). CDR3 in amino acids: CAWSTGAGVFYNEQFF. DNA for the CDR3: TGTGCCTGGAGTACGGGAGCGGGAGTTTTCTACAATGAGCAGTTCTTC.

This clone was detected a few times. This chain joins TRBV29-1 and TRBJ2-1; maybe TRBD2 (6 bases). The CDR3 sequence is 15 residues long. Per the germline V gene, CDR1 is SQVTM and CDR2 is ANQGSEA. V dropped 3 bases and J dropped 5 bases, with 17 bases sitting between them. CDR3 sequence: CSVESGAVIHNEQFF. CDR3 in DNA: TGCAGCGTTGAGTCGGGAGCGGTTATACACAATGAGCAGTTCTTC.

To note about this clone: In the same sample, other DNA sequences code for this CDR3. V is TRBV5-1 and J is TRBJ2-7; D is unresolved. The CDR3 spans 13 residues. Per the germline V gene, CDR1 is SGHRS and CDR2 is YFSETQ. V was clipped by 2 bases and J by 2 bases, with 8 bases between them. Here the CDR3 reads CASSLGEAYEQYF. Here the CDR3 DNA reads TGCGCCAGCAGCTTAGGTGAGGCCTACGAGCAGTACTTC.

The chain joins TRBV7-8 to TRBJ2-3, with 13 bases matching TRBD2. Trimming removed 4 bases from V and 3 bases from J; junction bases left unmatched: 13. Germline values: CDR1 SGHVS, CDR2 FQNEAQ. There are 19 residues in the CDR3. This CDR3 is CASSSKGLAGLVDTDTQYF. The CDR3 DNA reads TGTGCCAGCAGCTCAAAGGGACTAGCGGGACTAGTGGATACAGATACGCAGTATTTT.

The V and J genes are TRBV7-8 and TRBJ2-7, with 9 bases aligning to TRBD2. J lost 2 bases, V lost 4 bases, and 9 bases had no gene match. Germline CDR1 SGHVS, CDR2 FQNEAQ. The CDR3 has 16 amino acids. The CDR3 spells CASSSAKTSGAYEQYF. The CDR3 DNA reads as TGTGCCAGCAGCTCAGCGAAGACTAGCGGCGCCTACGAGCAGTACTTC.

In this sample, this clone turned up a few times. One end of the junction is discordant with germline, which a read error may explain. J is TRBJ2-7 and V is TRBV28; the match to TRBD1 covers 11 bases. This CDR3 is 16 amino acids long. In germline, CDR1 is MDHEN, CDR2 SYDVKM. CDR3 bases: TGTGCCAGCAGTTTCCCCCGGACAGGGGGCTCCTCCGAGCAGTACTTC. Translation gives CASSFPRTGGSSEQYF. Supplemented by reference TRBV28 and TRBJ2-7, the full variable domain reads DVKVTQSSRYLVKRTGEKVFLECVQDMDHENMFWYRQDPGLGLRLIYFSYDVKMKEKGDIPEGYSVSREKKERFSLILESASTNQTSMYLCASSFPRTGGSSEQYFGPGTRLTVT.

In DNA, the CDR3 is TGTGCCAGCAGTTTCCGTACAGATTACAATGAGCAGTTCTTC. This codes for CASSFRTDYNEQFF. The chain recombines TRBV28 with TRBJ2-1; no definite D call. Germline loops: CDR1 MDHEN, CDR2 SYDVKM. This CDR3 spans 14 amino acids. Trimming took 3 bases from V and 4 from J, leaving 10 bases between them.

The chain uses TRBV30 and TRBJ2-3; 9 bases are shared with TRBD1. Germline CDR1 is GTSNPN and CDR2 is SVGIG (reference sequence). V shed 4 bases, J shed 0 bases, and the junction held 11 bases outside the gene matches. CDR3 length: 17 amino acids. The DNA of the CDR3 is TGTGCCTGGACTGGGAGACAGGGGGTTTTTAGCACAGATACGCAGTATTTT. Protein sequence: CAWTGRQGVFSTDTQYF.

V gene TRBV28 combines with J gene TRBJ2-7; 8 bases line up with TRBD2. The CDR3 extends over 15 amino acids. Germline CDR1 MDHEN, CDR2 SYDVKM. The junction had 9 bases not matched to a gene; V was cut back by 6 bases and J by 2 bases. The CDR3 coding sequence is TGTGCCAGCAGCATACCTAGCGGGTTTACCTACGAGCAGTACTTC. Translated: CASSIPSGFTYEQYF.

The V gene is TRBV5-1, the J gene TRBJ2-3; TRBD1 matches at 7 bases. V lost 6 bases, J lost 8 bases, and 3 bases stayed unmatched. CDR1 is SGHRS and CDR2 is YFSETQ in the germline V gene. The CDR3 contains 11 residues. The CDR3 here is CASTRDSTQYF. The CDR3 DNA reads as TGCGCCAGCACCCGGGACAGTACGCAGTATTTT.

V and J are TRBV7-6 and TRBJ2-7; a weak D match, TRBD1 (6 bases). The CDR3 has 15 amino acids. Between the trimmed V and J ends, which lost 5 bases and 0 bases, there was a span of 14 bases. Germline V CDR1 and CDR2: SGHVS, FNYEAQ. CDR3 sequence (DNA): TGTGCCAGCAGCCCCCGACAGGATAGCTCCTACGAGCAGTACTTC. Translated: CASSPRQDSSYEQYF. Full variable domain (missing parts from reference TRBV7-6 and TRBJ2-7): GAGVSQSPRYKVTKRGQDVALRCDPISGHVSLYWYRQALGQGPEFLTYFNYEAQQDKSGLPNDRFSAERPEGSISTLTIQRTEQRDSAMYRCASSPRQDSSYEQYFGPGTRLTVT.

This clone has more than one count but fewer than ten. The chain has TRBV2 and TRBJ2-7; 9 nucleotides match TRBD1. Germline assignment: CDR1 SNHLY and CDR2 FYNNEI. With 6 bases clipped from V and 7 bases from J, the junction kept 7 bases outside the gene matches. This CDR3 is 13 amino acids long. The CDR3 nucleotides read TGTGCCAGCAGAGTGGGACAGGGCAGTGAGCAGTACTTC. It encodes CASRVGQGSEQYF.

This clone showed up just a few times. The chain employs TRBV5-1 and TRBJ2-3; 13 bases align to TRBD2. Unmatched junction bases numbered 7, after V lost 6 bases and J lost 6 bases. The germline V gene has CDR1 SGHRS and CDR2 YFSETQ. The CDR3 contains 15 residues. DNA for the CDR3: TGCGCCAGCACCTCAGGGACTAGCGGGATTGATACGCAGTATTTT. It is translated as CASTSGTSGIDTQYF.

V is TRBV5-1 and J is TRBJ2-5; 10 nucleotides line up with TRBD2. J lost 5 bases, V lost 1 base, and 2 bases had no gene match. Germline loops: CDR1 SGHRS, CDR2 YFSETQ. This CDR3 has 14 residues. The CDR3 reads CASSLQLAGETQYF. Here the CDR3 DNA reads TGCGCCAGCAGCTTGCAACTAGCGGGGGAGACCCAGTACTTC. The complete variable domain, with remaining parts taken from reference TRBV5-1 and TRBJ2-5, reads KAGVTQTPRYLIKTRGQQVTLSCSPISGHRSVSWYQQTPGQGLQFLFEYFSETQRNKGNFPGRFSGRQFSNSRSEMNVSTLELGDSALYLCASSLQLAGETQYFGPGTRLLVL.

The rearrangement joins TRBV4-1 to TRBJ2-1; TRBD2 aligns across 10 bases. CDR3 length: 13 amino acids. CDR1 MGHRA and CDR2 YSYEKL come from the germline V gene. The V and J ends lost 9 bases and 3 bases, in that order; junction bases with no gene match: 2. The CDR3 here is CASSGRYYNEQFF. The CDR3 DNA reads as TGCGCCAGTAGCGGGAGGTACTACAATGAGCAGTTCTTC.

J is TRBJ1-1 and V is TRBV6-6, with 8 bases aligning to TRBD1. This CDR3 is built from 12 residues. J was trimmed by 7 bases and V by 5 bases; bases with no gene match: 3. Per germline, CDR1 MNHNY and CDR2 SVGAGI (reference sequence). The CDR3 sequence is CASSTGGSEAFF. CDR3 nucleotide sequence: TGTGCCAGCAGTACAGGGGGTAGTGAAGCTTTCTTT.

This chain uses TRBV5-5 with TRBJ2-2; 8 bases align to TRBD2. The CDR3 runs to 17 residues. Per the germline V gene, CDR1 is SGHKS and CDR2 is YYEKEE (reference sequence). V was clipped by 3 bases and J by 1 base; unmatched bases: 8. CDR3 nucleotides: TGTGCCAGCAGCTCTCGTATAGCGGGATGGAACACCGGGGAGCTGTTTTTT. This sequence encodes CASSSRIAGWNTGELFF.

CDR3 region: CASSYTGTDTQYF. The DNA for the CDR3 is TGTGCCAGCAGCTACACAGGGACAGATACGCAGTATTTT. This rearrangement joins TRBV11-2 to TRBJ2-3, with D possibly being TRBD1 (6 bases). Trimming removed 4 bases at V and 3 bases at J, with 8 bases between. This CDR3 has 13 residues. CDR1 and CDR2 from the germline V gene are SGHAT and FQNNGV.

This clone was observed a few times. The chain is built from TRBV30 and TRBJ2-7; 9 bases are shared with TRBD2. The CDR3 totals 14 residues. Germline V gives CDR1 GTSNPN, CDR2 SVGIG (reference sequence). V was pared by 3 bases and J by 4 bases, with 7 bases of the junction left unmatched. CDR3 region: CAWREGLADYEQYF. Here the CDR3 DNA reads TGTGCCTGGAGGGAGGGACTAGCAGATTACGAGCAGTACTTC.

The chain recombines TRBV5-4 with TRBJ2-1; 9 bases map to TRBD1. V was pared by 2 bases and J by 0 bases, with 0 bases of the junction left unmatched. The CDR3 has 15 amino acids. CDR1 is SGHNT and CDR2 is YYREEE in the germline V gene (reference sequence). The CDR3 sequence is CASSLQGASYNEQFF. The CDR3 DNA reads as TGTGCCAGCAGCTTACAGGGGGCCTCCTACAATGAGCAGTTCTTC.

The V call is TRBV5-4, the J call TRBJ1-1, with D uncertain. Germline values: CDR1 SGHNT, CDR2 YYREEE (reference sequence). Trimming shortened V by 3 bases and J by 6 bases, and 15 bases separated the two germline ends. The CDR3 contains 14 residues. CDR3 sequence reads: CASSSLDGAAEAFF. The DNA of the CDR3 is TGTGCCAGCAGCTCCCTTGATGGAGCCGCTGAAGCTTTCTTT. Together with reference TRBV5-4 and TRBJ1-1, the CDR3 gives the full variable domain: ETGVTQSPTHLIKTRGQQVTLRCSSQSGHNTVSWYQQALGQGPQFIFQYYREEENGRGNFPPRFSGLQFPNYSSELNVNALELDDSALYLCASSSLDGAAEAFFGQGTRLTVV.

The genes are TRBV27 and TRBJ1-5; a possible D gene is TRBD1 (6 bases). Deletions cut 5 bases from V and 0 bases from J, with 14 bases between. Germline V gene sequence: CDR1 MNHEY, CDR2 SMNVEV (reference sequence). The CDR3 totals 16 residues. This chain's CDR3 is CASSNSFRGSNQPQHF. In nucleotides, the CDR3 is TGTGCCAGCAGTAATTCGTTCAGGGGTAGCAATCAGCCCCAGCATTTT.

CDR3 region: CASSQYSREEERPPYEQYF. In nucleotides, the CDR3 is TGTGCCAGCAGCCAATATTCCCGGGAGGAGGAGAGACCCCCCTACGAGCAGTACTTC. The chain uses TRBV4-2 and TRBJ2-7; 7 bases fit TRBD2. V shed 2 bases and J 2 bases; nucleotides not matched to a gene: 18. Germline CDR1 and CDR2: LGHNA and YNFKEQ. This CDR3 is built from 19 residues.

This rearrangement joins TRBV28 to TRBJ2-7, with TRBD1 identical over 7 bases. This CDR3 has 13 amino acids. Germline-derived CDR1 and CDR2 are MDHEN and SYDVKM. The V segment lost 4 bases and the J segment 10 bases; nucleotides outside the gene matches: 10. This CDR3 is CASSSAGTVDQYF. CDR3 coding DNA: TGTGCCAGCAGTTCGGCCGGGACAGTCGACCAGTACTTC.

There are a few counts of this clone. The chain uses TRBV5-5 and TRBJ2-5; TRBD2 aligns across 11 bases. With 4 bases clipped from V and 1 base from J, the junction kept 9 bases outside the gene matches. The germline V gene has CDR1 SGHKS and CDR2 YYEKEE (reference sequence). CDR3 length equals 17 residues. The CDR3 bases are TGTGCCAGCAGCCCGAAACCCCTAGCGGGAGGCCAAGAGACCCAGTACTTC. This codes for CASSPKPLAGGQETQYF.

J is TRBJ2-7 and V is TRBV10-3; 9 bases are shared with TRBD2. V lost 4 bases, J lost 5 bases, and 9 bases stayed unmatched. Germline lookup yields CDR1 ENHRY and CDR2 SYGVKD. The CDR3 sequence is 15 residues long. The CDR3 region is CAISGGGTSNDEQYF. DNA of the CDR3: TGTGCCATCAGTGGGGGGGGGACTAGCAATGACGAGCAGTACTTC.

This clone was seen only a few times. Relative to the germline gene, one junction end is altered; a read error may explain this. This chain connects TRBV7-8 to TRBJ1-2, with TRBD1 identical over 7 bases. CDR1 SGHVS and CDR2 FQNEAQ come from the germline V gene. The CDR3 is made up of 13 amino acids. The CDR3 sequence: CASSLGQARIYTF. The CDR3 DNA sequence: TGTGCCAGCAGTTTAGGACAGGCCCGGATCTACACCTTC.